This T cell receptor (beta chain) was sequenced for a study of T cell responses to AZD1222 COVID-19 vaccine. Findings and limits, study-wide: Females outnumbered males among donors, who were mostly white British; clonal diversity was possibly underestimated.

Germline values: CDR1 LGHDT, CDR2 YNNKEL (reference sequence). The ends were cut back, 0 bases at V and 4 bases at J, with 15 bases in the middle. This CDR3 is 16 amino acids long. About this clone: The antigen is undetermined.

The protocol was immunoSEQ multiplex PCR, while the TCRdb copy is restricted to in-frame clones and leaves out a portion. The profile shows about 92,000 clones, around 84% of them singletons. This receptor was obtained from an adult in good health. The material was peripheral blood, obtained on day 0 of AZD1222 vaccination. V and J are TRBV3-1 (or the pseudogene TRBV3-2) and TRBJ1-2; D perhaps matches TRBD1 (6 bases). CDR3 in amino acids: CASSQEWGAAPYGYTF. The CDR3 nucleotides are TGTGCCAGCAGCCAAGAGTGGGGGGCTGCCCCCTATGGCTACACCTTC.